Below are 18 T cell receptor beta chains sequenced from a single sample in a study of shared clonotypes between healthy human individuals. Profiling relied on immunoSEQ multiplex PCR, and the TCRdb table lists in-frame clones only, not all of them. This sample carries about 460,000 clones, 70% to 80% of them seen once, and the ten largest clones take 12%. Sequenced: PBMCs. The receptors were gathered from a woman in her thirties or forties in good health. Some clones in this sample may be carry-over from other donors' samples.

The chain carries TRBV7-3 and TRBJ2-3; the D is unclear. In germline, CDR1 is SGHTA, CDR2 FQGTGA. The CDR3 is 13 amino acids. V was shortened by 4 bases and J by 5 bases, with 10 bases between the two germline ends. Written as DNA, the CDR3 is TGTGCCAGCAGCTCCGACGGTGTAGATACGCAGTATTTT. It codes for CASSSDGVDTQYF.

This clone was seen a few times. The J gene is TRBJ2-3, the V gene TRBV5-6, with D possibly matching TRBD1 (5 bases). V shed 4 bases and J shed 3 bases, with 18 bases lying between them. There are 16 residues in the CDR3. The germline V gene encodes CDR1 SGHDT and CDR2 YYEEEE. The CDR3 spells CASSPSGGKGTDTQYF. DNA of the CDR3: TGTGCCAGCAGCCCCTCGGGTGGAAAGGGGACAGATACGCAGTATTTT.

The CDR3, as DNA: TGCGCCAGCAGCTTGGAGGTAGCGGATTACGGGGAGCAGTACTTC. Its translation: CASSLEVADYGEQYF. J is TRBJ2-7 and V is TRBV5-1, with a possible D match to TRBD2 (6 bases). Per germline, CDR1 SGHRS and CDR2 YFSETQ. CDR3 length: 15 residues. V lost 0 bases to trimming and J lost 7 bases, with 17 bases between them.

The chain links TRBV19 to TRBJ1-4; D may be TRBD1 (5 bases). The CDR3 is 14 amino acids. Trimming stripped 5 bases from V and 4 bases from J, with 11 bases between. Germline CDR1 and CDR2: LNHDA and SQIVND (reference sequence). The CDR3 loop is CASSRGGYNEKLFF. CDR3 nucleotide sequence: TGTGCCAGTAGTCGGGGCGGATATAATGAAAAACTGTTTTTT.

This clone was counted once. Given a much more abundant clone one base away, this may be a read error. This CDR3 reads CSAGQMNTEAFF. As DNA, the CDR3 is TGCAGCGCAGGACAGATGAACACTGAAGCTTTCTTT. V usage is TRBV29-1 and J usage is TRBJ1-1; tentative D call: TRBD1 (6 bases). The CDR3 covers 12 residues. V was pared by 7 bases and J by 0 bases, with 9 bases between. From germline, CDR1 is SQVTM and CDR2 ANQGSEA.

This clone has a handful of counts. The chain recombines TRBV6-4 with TRBJ2-2; 7 bases map to TRBD2. The germline gives CDR1 MRHNA, CDR2 SNTAGT. The CDR3 has 15 amino acids. V gave up 7 bases and J gave up 2 bases; unmatched junction bases: 7. This chain's CDR3 is CASTTSGINTGELFF. CDR3 sequence (DNA): TGTGCCAGCACCACCAGCGGGATCAACACCGGGGAGCTGTTTTTT.

V usage is TRBV19 and J usage is TRBJ1-1; D remains ambiguous. The germline V gene encodes CDR1 LNHDA and CDR2 SQIVND (reference sequence). This CDR3 spans 15 amino acids. V lost 5 bases, J lost 4 bases, and 17 bases lay in between. The CDR3 sequence is CASSPGWERGTEAFF. Written as DNA, the CDR3 is TGTGCCAGTAGTCCAGGTTGGGAGCGCGGCACTGAAGCTTTCTTT.

The CDR3 DNA is TGCGCCAGCAGCTTGGGTAGCGGACCCTACGAGCAGTACTTC. It translates to CASSLGSGPYEQYF. The chain links TRBV5-1 to TRBJ2-7; TRBD2 might be the D (6 bases). Germline assignment: CDR1 SGHRS and CDR2 YFSETQ. This CDR3 has 14 amino acids. The ends were cut back, 0 bases at V and 2 bases at J, with 9 bases in the middle.

This clone came up once. The CDR3, as DNA: TGTGCCAGCAGCTTTAGGACTAGTTCCACATCTAGCACAGATACGCAGTATTTT. Residues: CASSFRTSSTSSTDTQYF. V gene TRBV11-2 combines with J gene TRBJ2-3; 7 bases are shared with TRBD2. The V and J ends lost 3 bases and 0 bases, in that order; junction bases with no gene match: 12. This CDR3 spans 18 amino acids. Germline V gene lookup returns CDR1 SGHAT and CDR2 FQNNGV.

The chain combines TRBV29-1 with TRBJ2-5; 13 bases agree with TRBD2. V gave up 4 bases and J gave up 5 bases; unmatched junction bases: 4. Germline V gives CDR1 SQVTM, CDR2 ANQGSEA. The CDR3 loop spans 14 amino acids. The CDR3 nucleotides are TGCAGCGTTGTCGGACTAGCGGGAGTTGAGACCCAGTACTTC. Translation: CSVVGLAGVETQYF.

The chain's CDR3 is CASRDSGSDSYNEQFF. DNA of the CDR3: TGTGCCAGCAGGGATAGCGGGAGTGACTCCTACAATGAGCAGTTCTTC. This chain links TRBV28 with TRBJ2-1; 9 nucleotides align to TRBD2. This CDR3 has 16 amino acids. CDR1 and CDR2 from the germline V gene are MDHEN and SYDVKM. The V and J ends lost 6 bases and 0 bases, in that order; junction bases with no gene match: 6.

V gene TRBV27 combines with J gene TRBJ1-3; D is unclear. The CDR3 contains 14 residues. The germline CDR1 and CDR2 sequences are MNHEY and SMNVEV (reference sequence). V shed 2 bases and J shed 0 bases, with 5 bases lying between them. The CDR3 DNA sequence: TGTGCCAGCAGTTTACTTGGCTCTGGAAACACCATATATTTT. Translated, it gives CASSLLGSGNTIYF.

V gene TRBV30 combines with J gene TRBJ2-2, with D hard to call. V was shortened by 2 bases and J by 3 bases, with 10 bases between the two germline ends. The CDR3 contains 14 residues. Germline CDR1 is GTSNPN and CDR2 is SVGIG (reference sequence). CDR3 nucleotide sequence: TGTGCCTGGAGTTCTGGGGTTTACACCGGGGAGCTGTTTTTT. Translation: CAWSSGVYTGELFF.

This chain links TRBV19 with TRBJ2-7, with TRBD1 matching over 11 bases. With V trimmed by 6 bases and J by 3 bases, 4 bases remained unmatched. The CDR3 covers 14 residues. Germline CDR1 and CDR2: LNHDA and SQIVND (reference sequence). The CDR3 DNA reads TGTGCCAGTAGGGCCGGGACAGGGGGCTACGAGCAGTACTTC. It specifies CASRAGTGGYEQYF.

V gene TRBV7-2 combines with J gene TRBJ1-3; 7 nucleotides agree with TRBD1. This CDR3 region has 16 residues. The trim removed 5 bases at V and 2 bases at J, leaving 9 bases unmatched. The germline V gene encodes CDR1 SGHTA and CDR2 FQGNSA. CDR3 DNA sequence: TGTGCCAGCAGCGTAAACAGGGGAGGGGCTGGAAACACCATATATTTT. Amino acids: CASSVNRGGAGNTIYF. Full variable domain (missing parts from reference TRBV7-2 and TRBJ1-3): GAGVSQSPSNKVTEKGKDVELRCDPISGHTALYWYRQSLGQGLEFLIYFQGNSAPDKSGLPSDRFSAERTGGSVSTLTIQRTQQEDSAVYLCASSVNRGGAGNTIYFGEGSWLTVV.

The V gene is TRBV10-3, the J gene TRBJ2-5; possibly TRBD2 for D (5 bases). V was shortened by 4 bases and J by 4 bases, with 16 bases between the two germline ends. CDR1 is ENHRY, CDR2 SYGVKD, per germline. This CDR3 comprises 15 residues. The chain's CDR3 is CAISGGLASSETQYF. The CDR3 DNA reads as TGTGCCATCAGTGGCGGTCTAGCATCGTCAGAGACCCAGTACTTC.

The chain employs TRBV7-6 and TRBJ2-5; D not resolved. The CDR3 covers 13 residues. Trimming shortened V by 4 bases and J by 4 bases, and 10 bases separated the two germline ends. Germline V CDR1 and CDR2: SGHVS, FNYEAQ. DNA of the CDR3: TGTGCCAGCAGCTCCATAGTGGGAGAGACCCAGTACTTC. Protein sequence: CASSSIVGETQYF.

Concerning this clone itself: A far larger clone is off by one base, so a read error is likely. Other DNA sequences in this specimen translate into the identical CDR3. V is TRBV30 and J is TRBJ2-7; no reliable D call. Germline CDR1 is GTSNPN and CDR2 is SVGIG (reference sequence). This CDR3 is built from 13 residues. Here the CDR3 reads CAWSVSFESEQYF. DNA for the CDR3: TGTGCTTGGAGTGTGTCCTTCGAAAGCGAGCAGTACTTC.